This paragraph covers one TCR beta chain sequence. CDR3 length equals 13 residues. Germline assignment: CDR1 SEHNR and CDR2 FQNEAQ (reference sequence). Trimming left V 3 bases short and J 5 bases short, with 10 bases between. The data were obtained in a study of CD8 T cells in Susac syndrome. The RNA, roughly 0.45 to 1 ug, was put through reverse transcription using random hexamers. Coverage of TCR beta CDR3 amplification by immunoSEQ multiplex PCR extended to 54 Vbeta and 13 Jbeta. TCRdb reprocessed the immunoSEQ multiplex PCR reads via MiXCR and lists one record per CDR3 protein. The data contain about 84,000 distinct CDR3 sequences, approximately 96% of them singletons.

The V call is TRBV7-9, the J call TRBJ1-1, with D uncertain. This clonotype was obtained from a human donor with Susac syndrome. Material: CD8+ T cells from PBMCs. CDR3 bases: TGTGCCAGCAGCTTGGTATTGTTGACTGAAGCTTTCTTT. It yields the protein CASSLVLLTEAFF.